These T cell receptor beta chains were read from a single sample in a study of beta chain features in type 1 diabetes. The data were produced by immunoSEQ multiplex PCR, yet TCRdb's version contains in-frame clones alone and is incomplete. The sample records just under 150,000 clones, less than 15% being singletons. Material for sequencing was central memory CD4+ T cells from blood. The receptors shown here come from a man aged 18 to 35 with type 1 diabetes. The CDR3 runs from the conserved cysteine through the conserved F or W. D genes are given only for firm matches. Clone sizes are given selectively: once, few, many, or a class where the clone is expanded.

v_call,clone_size,d_call,j_call,cdr3_aa,cdr3_nt
TRBV7-8,many,-,TRBJ1-2,CASSPPDGANAYGYTF,TGTGCCAGCAGCCCCCCGGACGGAGCGAACGCCTATGGCTACACCTTC
TRBV7-2,few,-,TRBJ2-5,CALLRIPQETQYF,TGTGCTCTCCTGAGGATACCACAAGAGACCCAGTACTTC
TRBV25-1,-,TRBD1,TRBJ2-3,CASSLRGTGADTQYF,TGTGCCAGCAGCCTCCGTGGGACAGGGGCAGATACGCAGTATTTT
TRBV5-1,-,TRBD1,TRBJ1-2,CASSPGQGEVFGYTF,TGCGCCAGCAGCCCGGGACAGGGGGAAGTCTTTGGCTACACCTTC
TRBV6-6,few,-,TRBJ1-3,CASSRGNTIYF,TGTGCCAGCAGTAGAGGAAACACCATATATTTT
TRBV5-1,few,-,TRBJ1-1,CASSLDVGGDTEAFF,TGCGCCAGCAGCTTGGATGTAGGGGGAGACACTGAAGCTTTCTTT
TRBV18,-,-,TRBJ1-1,CASSHVKQGLTEAFF,TGTGCCAGCTCACACGTAAAACAGGGACTCACTGAAGCTTTCTTT
TRBV28,few,TRBD1,TRBJ1-6,CATHAIDRGKNSPLHF,TGTGCCACCCACGCCATAGACAGGGGCAAAAATTCACCCCTCCACTTT
TRBV7-2,few,TRBD2,TRBJ2-3,CASSLVSGGYTDTQYF,TGTGCCAGCAGCTTAGTTAGCGGGGGTTACACAGATACGCAGTATTTT
TRBV6-5,many,TRBD2,TRBJ2-1,CASSAGTSGFNEQFF,TGTGCCAGCAGTGCCGGGACTAGCGGGTTCAATGAGCAGTTCTTC
TRBV7-2,few,-,TRBJ2-7,CASSLRSWRDSTYEQYF,TGTGCCAGCAGCTTACGTAGTTGGAGGGACAGCACCTACGAGCAGTACTTC
TRBV6-1,few,TRBD1,TRBJ1-2,CASRLDRGYGYTF,TGTGCCAGCAGGTTAGACAGGGGCTATGGCTACACCTTC
TRBV10-2,few,TRBD1,TRBJ2-7,CASGTGELEQYF,TGCGCCAGCGGGACAGGGGAATTGGAGCAGTACTTC
TRBV20-1,-,-,TRBJ1-5,CSARGGQPQHF,TGCAGTGCGCGCGGAGGTCAGCCCCAGCATTTT
TRBV14,few,-,TRBJ1-1,CASSHRSLTEAFF,TGTGCCAGCAGCCACCGGAGTCTCACTGAAGCTTTCTTT
TRBV25-1,few,-,TRBJ1-1,CASSVPGLSGVKAFF,TGTGCCAGCAGTGTCCCGGGACTTTCAGGGGTGAAAGCTTTCTTT
TRBV30,few,-,TRBJ1-1,CAWREQVNTEAFF,TGTGCCTGGAGAGAACAGGTGAACACTGAAGCTTTCTTT